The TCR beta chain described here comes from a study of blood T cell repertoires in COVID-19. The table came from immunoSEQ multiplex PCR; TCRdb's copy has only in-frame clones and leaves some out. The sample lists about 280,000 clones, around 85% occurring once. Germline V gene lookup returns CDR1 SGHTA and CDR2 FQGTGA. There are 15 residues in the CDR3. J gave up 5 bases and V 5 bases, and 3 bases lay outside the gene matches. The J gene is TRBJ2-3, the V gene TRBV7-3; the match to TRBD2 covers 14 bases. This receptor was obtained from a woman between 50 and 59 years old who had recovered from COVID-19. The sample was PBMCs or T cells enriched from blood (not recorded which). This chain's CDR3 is CASSPTSGGVDTQYF. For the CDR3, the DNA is TGTGCCAGCAGCCCGACTAGCGGGGGGGTAGATACGCAGTATTTT.